The 28 T cell receptor beta chains listed next were all sequenced from one sample in a study of PD-1 blockade in mismatch repair-deficient tumors. Sequenced by immunoSEQ multiplex PCR; TCRdb stores in-frame clones only, minus some. The sample contains about 120,000 clones, about 88% of which appear only once. Material: peripheral blood, obtained 44 weeks after starting pembrolizumab. These receptor sequences come from an adult with mismatch repair-deficient cancer.

The CDR3 DNA sequence: TGTGCCAGCACCCCCCAACTAGCGGCCTCCTACGAGCAGTACTTC. It is translated as CASTPQLAASYEQYF. The chain uses TRBV6-5 and TRBJ2-7; 8 nucleotides align to TRBD2. V trimming: 7 bases; J trimming: 0 bases; junction bases outside the gene matches: 8. Germline CDR1 reads MNHEY; CDR2 reads SVGAGI. This CDR3 is built from 15 residues.

V is TRBV6-5 and J is TRBJ2-1; no reliable D call. CDR1 is MNHEY, CDR2 SVGAGI, per germline. V lost 6 bases, J lost 4 bases, and 13 bases lay in between. This CDR3 contains 14 residues. This CDR3 is CASSWTKGYNEQFF. The CDR3 nucleotides are TGTGCCAGCAGCTGGACGAAGGGTTACAATGAGCAGTTCTTC.

The chain combines TRBV28 with TRBJ2-3; D remains ambiguous. In germline, CDR1 is MDHEN, CDR2 SYDVKM. The CDR3 is made up of 13 amino acids. V dropped 5 bases and J dropped 5 bases, with 11 bases sitting between them. The CDR3 coding sequence is TGTGCCAGCAGTCCTCCCCTTGTAGATACGCAGTATTTT. Amino acids: CASSPPLVDTQYF.

This rearrangement joins TRBV27 to TRBJ1-5, with unresolved D. The CDR3 is 18 residues long. The V gene's germline CDR1 is MNHEY and CDR2 SMNVEV (reference sequence). Trimming shortened V by 6 bases and J by 3 bases, and 24 bases separated the two germline ends. CDR3 protein: CASSITGPLSRINQPQHF. The CDR3 nucleotides read TGTGCCAGCAGCATTACCGGCCCCCTGAGCAGGATCAATCAGCCCCAGCATTTT.

This clone appeared a few times. This chain joins TRBV6-1 and TRBJ1-1; tentative D call: TRBD1 (5 bases). V lost 6 bases and J 0 bases, leaving 8 bases between the germline ends. Germline V gives CDR1 MNHNS, CDR2 SASEGT. CDR3 length: 13 amino acids. CDR3: CASSDSMNTEAFF. CDR3 DNA: TGTGCCAGCAGCGACAGCATGAACACTGAAGCTTTCTTT.

This clone was observed many times. The V and J genes are TRBV5-6 and TRBJ2-2; D might be TRBD1 (5 bases). Looked up from germline, CDR1 is SGHDT and CDR2 is YYEEEE. The CDR3 is 11 residues long. Trimming shortened V by 2 bases and J by 13 bases, and 9 bases separated the two germline ends. The CDR3 protein is CASSFGQRLFF. CDR3 sequence (DNA): TGTGCCAGCAGCTTTGGACAACGGCTGTTTTTT.

The CDR3: CASSDMAGLGVETQYF. DNA of the CDR3: TGTGCCAGCAGTGATATGGCAGGGTTGGGGGTGGAGACCCAGTACTTC. This chain uses TRBV2 with TRBJ2-5; D might be TRBD1 or TRBD2, each matching 5 bases. The V gene's germline CDR1 is SNHLY and CDR2 FYNNEI. The CDR3 sequence is 16 residues long. Deletions cut 3 bases from V and 5 bases from J, with 19 bases between.

V usage is TRBV29-1 and J usage is TRBJ2-4; maybe TRBD2 (5 bases). The CDR3 spans 11 residues. The germline gives CDR1 SQVTM, CDR2 ANQGSEA. CDR3 in amino acids: CSAPRGNIQYF. In DNA form, the CDR3 reads TGCTCGGCCCCCCGGGGAAACATTCAGTACTTC.

V usage is TRBV4-3 and J usage is TRBJ2-1; weak D call: TRBD1 (5 bases). This CDR3 has 13 residues. With 3 bases removed from V and 4 bases from J, the gap between germline ends came to 7 bases. Germline-derived CDR1 and CDR2 are LGHNA and YSLEER. The DNA for the CDR3 is TGCGCCAGCAGCCAGAACAGGTACAATGAGCAGTTCTTC. Its protein is CASSQNRYNEQFF.

J is TRBJ1-3 and V is TRBV5-8; D is possibly TRBD1 (5 bases). Germline V gives CDR1 SGHTS, CDR2 YDEGEE. Trimming stripped 4 bases from V and 0 bases from J, with 14 bases between. The CDR3 runs to 16 residues. The CDR3: CASSPPRGLSGNTIYF. CDR3 nucleotides: TGTGCCAGCAGCCCCCCACGGGGACTCTCTGGAAACACCATATATTTT.

This chain connects TRBV7-9 to TRBJ1-2; a possible D gene is TRBD1 (5 bases). The V gene's germline CDR1 is SEHNR and CDR2 FQNEAQ (reference sequence). The CDR3 consists of 16 residues. Trimming shortened V by 4 bases and J by 0 bases, and 15 bases separated the two germline ends. The CDR3 bases are TGTGCCAGCAGCTCAAGTGGGACGGTAGCTAACTATGGCTACACCTTC. This gives the protein CASSSSGTVANYGYTF. Using reference TRBV7-9 and TRBJ1-2 for the parts outside the CDR3, the full variable domain is DTGVSQNPRHKITKRGQNVTFRCDPISEHNRLYWYRQTLGQGPEFLTYFQNEAQLEKSRLLSDRFSAERPKGSFSTLEIQRTEQGDSAMYLCASSSSGTVANYGYTFGSGTRLTVV.

This chain uses TRBV12-5 with TRBJ2-7; no clear D gene. CDR1 and CDR2 from the germline V gene are LGHNT and FRNRAP. V was clipped by 8 bases and J by 1 base, with 15 bases between them. The length of the CDR3 is 14 residues. The CDR3 is CASLTGHVSYEQYF. CDR3 DNA sequence: TGTGCTAGTCTTACCGGGCACGTTTCCTACGAGCAGTACTTC.

V is TRBV11-3 and J is TRBJ2-7, with D possibly being TRBD1 (6 bases). This CDR3 has 12 residues. The germline V gene encodes CDR1 SGHNT and CDR2 YENEEA. V was cut by 4 bases and J by 5 bases, with 9 bases left in between. The CDR3 spells CASSSGGNEQYF. Written as DNA, the CDR3 is TGTGCCAGCAGCTCTGGGGGCAACGAGCAGTACTTC.

The chain joins TRBV9 to TRBJ2-7, with 7 bases that match TRBD2. V was pared by 4 bases and J by 3 bases, with 10 bases of the junction left unmatched. This CDR3 contains 15 residues. Germline loops: CDR1 SGDLS, CDR2 YYNGEE. CDR3 sequence reads: CASSPKSGIGYEQYF. The CDR3 DNA reads as TGTGCCAGCAGCCCCAAAAGCGGGATTGGCTACGAGCAGTACTTC.

V is TRBV19 and J is TRBJ1-2; a weak D match, TRBD1 (5 bases). Germline V lookup: CDR1 LNHDA, CDR2 SQIVND (reference sequence). V was trimmed by 3 bases and J by 4 bases, leaving 15 bases between them. The CDR3 totals 15 residues. The CDR3 spells CASSMGGRYPYGYTF. Written as DNA, the CDR3 is TGTGCCAGTAGTATGGGGGGACGGTACCCCTATGGCTACACCTTC.

J is TRBJ2-2 and V is TRBV18; D perhaps matches TRBD2 (6 bases). Germline V CDR1 and CDR2: KGHSH, LQKENI. Trimming left V 3 bases short and J 2 bases short, with 19 bases between. The CDR3 loop spans 18 amino acids. The CDR3 is CASSPQATGVLNTGELFF. The CDR3 DNA sequence: TGTGCCAGCTCACCCCAAGCCACGGGAGTCTTAAACACCGGGGAGCTGTTTTTT.

In DNA form, the CDR3 reads TGTGCCAGCAGCCATTCACAGGACGTCGATCAGCCCCAGCATTTT. It yields the protein CASSHSQDVDQPQHF. This chain uses TRBV7-9 with TRBJ1-5, with a possible D match to TRBD1 (5 bases). The V end lost 5 bases, the J end lost 5 bases, and 16 bases lay between the germline ends. This CDR3 region has 15 residues. CDR1 and CDR2 (germline): SEHNR, FQNEAQ (reference sequence). The full variable domain, in which reference TRBV7-9 and TRBJ1-5 provide the parts outside the CDR3, is DTGVSQNPRHKITKRGQNVTFRCDPISEHNRLYWYRQTLGQGPEFLTYFQNEAQLEKSRLLSDRFSAERPKGSFSTLEIQRTEQGDSAMYLCASSHSQDVDQPQHFGDGTRLSIL.

The J gene is TRBJ2-7, the V gene TRBV4-1, with 9 nucleotides matching TRBD1. Germline trimming cut 3 bases from V and 2 bases from J; bases unmatched to any gene: 5. The CDR3 has 15 residues. Germline CDR1 and CDR2: MGHRA and YSYEKL. The CDR3 spells CASSHTDRGTYEQYF. CDR3 in DNA: TGCGCCAGCAGCCACACGGACAGGGGCACCTACGAGCAGTACTTC.

This sequence joins TRBV7-9 and TRBJ2-7; a weak D match, TRBD1 (6 bases). The CDR3 contains 19 residues. V dropped 2 bases and J dropped 2 bases, with 25 bases sitting between them. In germline, CDR1 is SEHNR, CDR2 FQNEAQ (reference sequence). The CDR3 nucleotides read TGTGCCAGCAGCTTATTCAGGTCGCAGGGGCGAATTGCCGCCTACGAGCAGTACTTC. Translating gives CASSLFRSQGRIAAYEQYF.

V is TRBV7-9 and J is TRBJ2-1; D possibly corresponds to TRBD2 (6 bases). V was cut by 2 bases and J by 4 bases, with 15 bases left in between. Germline CDR1 SEHNR, CDR2 FQNEAQ (reference sequence). The length of the CDR3 is 16 residues. The CDR3 sequence: CASSLYERVWYNEQFF. In nucleotides, the CDR3 is TGTGCCAGCAGCTTATATGAGCGGGTCTGGTACAATGAGCAGTTCTTC.

J is TRBJ2-7 and V is TRBV6-6, with TRBD1 identical over 9 bases. V trimming: 8 bases; J trimming: 2 bases; junction bases outside the gene matches: 10. CDR1 and CDR2 from the germline V gene are MNHNY and SVGAGI (reference sequence). This CDR3 has 15 amino acids. The CDR3 nucleotides are TGTGCCAGCGGAGCAAACAGGGGGCCCACCTACGAGCAGTACTTC. This gives the protein CASGANRGPTYEQYF.

The rearrangement joins TRBV6-5 to TRBJ2-5, with a weak D call TRBD2 (5 bases). CDR1 and CDR2 from the germline V gene are MNHEY and SVGAGI. This CDR3 is 14 amino acids long. The V gene lost 4 bases and the J gene lost 5 bases, with 14 bases spanning the gap. This chain's CDR3 is CASSFDGNRETQYF. The DNA for the CDR3 is TGTGCCAGCAGTTTTGACGGGAATAGGGAGACCCAGTACTTC.

J is TRBJ1-2 and V is TRBV2; the D is unclear. Germline V lookup: CDR1 SNHLY, CDR2 FYNNEI. The CDR3 has 16 amino acids. Deletions cut 4 bases from V and 4 bases from J, with 19 bases between. CDR3 bases: TGTGCCAGCAGTGGGAGCCGGGTCCGAGCGCTCTATGGCTACACCTTC. Its protein is CASSGSRVRALYGYTF. Filled out from reference TRBV2 and TRBJ1-2, the complete variable domain reads EPEVTQTPSHQVTQMGQEVILRCVPISNHLYFYWYRQILGQKVEFLVSFYNNEISEKSEIFDDQFSVERPDGSNFTLKIRSTKLEDSAMYFCASSGSRVRALYGYTFGSGTRLTVV.

The chain is built from TRBV29-1 and TRBJ2-3, with D maybe TRBD1 (6 bases). The V end lost 0 bases, the J end lost 2 bases, and 15 bases lay between the germline ends. Germline assignment: CDR1 SQVTM and CDR2 ANQGSEA. CDR3 size: 16 residues. The CDR3 loop reads CSVEDSYPGATDTQYF. DNA for the CDR3: TGCAGCGTTGAAGATAGTTATCCAGGGGCCACAGATACGCAGTATTTT.

The chain carries TRBV6-1 and TRBJ2-7; D is ambiguous. V was shortened by 6 bases and J by 3 bases, with 3 bases between the two germline ends. The germline gives CDR1 MNHNS, CDR2 SASEGT. The CDR3 is 10 amino acids. CDR3 DNA sequence: TGTGCCAGCAGGTACTACGAGCAGTACTTC. It translates to CASRYYEQYF.

The chain carries TRBV29-1 and TRBJ1-5; D perhaps matches TRBD1 (6 bases). Trimming took off 6 bases at V and 0 bases at J, with 9 bases between the two ends. Germline CDR1 and CDR2: SQVTM and ANQGSEA. The CDR3 is made up of 13 amino acids. For the CDR3, the DNA is TGCAGCGTCCGGACAGATAGCAATCAGCCCCAGCATTTT. This gives the protein CSVRTDSNQPQHF.

This clone occurred once. The chain recombines TRBV5-1 with TRBJ2-2; D perhaps matches TRBD2 (6 bases). This CDR3 is built from 15 residues. Germline V gene data show CDR1 as SGHRS and CDR2 as YFSETQ. V was trimmed by 2 bases and J by 11 bases, leaving 19 bases between them. CDR3 protein: CASSLNTGSQGELFF. The DNA for the CDR3 is TGCGCCAGCAGCTTAAATACCGGGAGCCAAGGAGAGCTGTTTTTT.

The chain has TRBV27 and TRBJ2-7, with 7 bases lining up with TRBD1. V lost 5 bases, J lost 6 bases, and 19 bases stayed unmatched. Germline V gives CDR1 MNHEY, CDR2 SMNVEV (reference sequence). This CDR3 is built from 17 residues. The CDR3 nucleotides are TGTGCCAGCAGTCCCGAGTGGCTAAGAGACAGGGCCGGCGAGCAGTACTTC. This encodes CASSPEWLRDRAGEQYF.